This T cell receptor (beta chain) was recovered during a study of blood T cell repertoires in COVID-19. Study at large: COVID-19 samples from acute and convalescent phases originated in the United States, Italy and Spain. PBMCs, B-cell-depleted T cells, or T cells were the source of the cDNA or gDNA that made up the material.

Germline CDR1 is KGHSH and CDR2 is LQKENI. V trimming: 6 bases; J trimming: 3 bases; junction bases outside the gene matches: 11. The CDR3 covers 17 residues. TCRdb keeps only in-frame clones here, not all; method: immunoSEQ multiplex PCR. The sample contains over 60,000 clones, roughly 88% of which appear only once. The sample comprised peripheral blood. The receptor comes from a man between 65 and 85 years old with active or convalescent COVID-19. The V call is TRBV18, the J call TRBJ2-2, with 9 positions matching TRBD1. CDR3: CASSPPVTGGDTGELFF. The CDR3, as DNA: TGTGCCAGCTCCCCTCCGGTGACAGGGGGAGACACCGGGGAGCTGTTTTTT.